A single sample gave rise to the 25 T cell receptor beta chains below, sequenced in a study of blood T cell repertoires in COVID-19. Assay used: immunoSEQ multiplex PCR; TCRdb lists only in-frame clones, some missing. There are a few hundred thousand clones in the sample; around 90% occur only once, and more than 0.95% lies in the top ten. Sequenced: PBMCs or T cells enriched from blood (not recorded which). Receptors originate from a woman aged 18-30 years who had recovered from COVID-19.

The gene calls are TRBV24-1 and TRBJ2-3; 10 positions match TRBD1. CDR1 and CDR2 from the germline V gene are KGHDR and SFDVKD. V shed 7 bases, J shed 4 bases, and the junction held 4 bases outside the gene matches. This CDR3 is 14 amino acids long. CDR3 in DNA: TGTGCCACCAGGGAGACAGGGGGCTCAGATACGCAGTATTTT. This translates into CATRETGGSDTQYF.

The chain employs TRBV7-9 and TRBJ2-3; TRBD1 might be the D (6 bases). The CDR3 has 16 residues. Per germline, CDR1 SEHNR and CDR2 FQNEAQ (reference sequence). V lost 2 bases and J 0 bases, leaving 12 bases between the germline ends. CDR3 amino acids: CASSLLEGVSTDTQYF. The DNA for the CDR3 is TGTGCCAGCAGCTTACTAGAGGGGGTAAGCACAGATACGCAGTATTTT.

The rearrangement uses TRBV24-1 and TRBJ1-5; TRBD1 agrees at 8 bases. The CDR3 is made up of 14 amino acids. Germline V CDR1 and CDR2: KGHDR, SFDVKD. V lost 6 bases, J lost 1 base, and 1 base stayed unmatched. CDR3 sequence (DNA): TGTGCCACCAGTAACAGGGGGAGCAATCAGCCCCAGCATTTT. This gives the protein CATSNRGSNQPQHF.

The rearrangement links TRBV7-9 to TRBJ2-6, with 10 bases matching TRBD1. Trimming cost V 5 bases and J 0 bases; bases outside gene matches: 7. The CDR3 totals 18 residues. In germline, CDR1 is SEHNR, CDR2 FQNEAQ (reference sequence). CDR3 bases: TGTGCCAGCAGCCAGTGGGACAGGGGAGTCTCTGGGGCCAACGTCCTGACTTTC. As protein: CASSQWDRGVSGANVLTF.

The J gene is TRBJ2-5, the V gene TRBV21-1; TRBD2, the table's D call, was not compared with the DNA. TRBV21-1 represents a pseudogene. This CDR3 region has 16 residues. CDR3 in amino acids: CASSKPPGGGQETQYF. The CDR3 region has the DNA TGTGCCAGCAGCAAACCACCGGGAGGGGGGCAAGAGACCCAGTACTTC.

The chain combines TRBV7-6 with TRBJ2-2, with D perhaps matching TRBD1 (6 bases). Trimming pared 5 bases from V and 0 bases from J, leaving 10 bases between. Looked up from germline, CDR1 is SGHVS and CDR2 is FNYEAQ. The CDR3 is 15 residues long. CDR3 sequence (DNA): TGTGCCAGCAGCCGGACAGCGACGAACACCGGGGAGCTGTTTTTT. Translated: CASSRTATNTGELFF.

This chain connects TRBV6-1 to TRBJ1-2; TRBD1 might be the D (6 bases). The CDR3 covers 13 residues. Germline-derived CDR1 and CDR2 are MNHNS and SASEGT. V lost 3 bases to trimming and J lost 8 bases, with 13 bases between them. As DNA, the CDR3 is TGTGCCAGCAGTGAGCAGGGGAACGGGGGCTACACCTTC. Amino acid sequence: CASSEQGNGGYTF.

In DNA, the CDR3 is TGTGCCAGCAGGAGGACAGAGTCGGCGGAGACCCAGTACTTC. Amino acid sequence: CASRRTESAETQYF. This chain links TRBV3-1 (or the pseudogene TRBV3-2) with TRBJ2-5; D possibly corresponds to TRBD1 (6 bases). Trimming pared 6 bases from V and 5 bases from J, leaving 16 bases between. CDR1 is LGHDT and CDR2 is YNNKEL in the germline V gene (reference sequence). The CDR3 is made up of 14 amino acids.

The CDR3 reads CAISDPPDRGSGNTIYF. In DNA, the CDR3 is TGTGCCATCAGTGATCCCCCCGACAGGGGCTCTGGAAACACCATATATTTT. The V gene is TRBV10-3, the J gene TRBJ1-3, with 8 bases fitting TRBD1. Trimming at V came to 3 bases and at J to 0 bases, leaving 7 bases not matched to a gene. In germline, CDR1 is ENHRY, CDR2 SYGVKD. This CDR3 contains 17 residues.

The J gene is TRBJ1-1, the V gene TRBV6-5, with D tentatively TRBD1 (5 bases). CDR1 and CDR2 (germline): MNHEY, SVGAGI. This CDR3 region has 13 residues. The V gene lost 1 base and the J gene lost 6 bases, with 9 bases spanning the gap. Written as DNA, the CDR3 is TGTGCCAGCAGTTACTACAAAGGGGCTGAAGCTTTCTTT. The encoded protein is CASSYYKGAEAFF.

The chain combines TRBV28 with TRBJ2-2; 7 nucleotides match TRBD2. The CDR3 runs to 14 residues. Germline CDR1 reads MDHEN; CDR2 reads SYDVKM. CDR3: CATVKTSLAGELFF. CDR3 DNA: TGTGCAACAGTGAAGACTAGCCTCGCCGGGGAGCTGTTTTTT.

The gene calls are TRBV7-9 and TRBJ2-7, with D perhaps matching TRBD1 (6 bases). V was cut by 2 bases and J by 7 bases, with 9 bases left in between. The CDR3 contains 12 residues. Germline-derived CDR1 and CDR2 are SEHNR and FQNEAQ (reference sequence). The CDR3 loop is CASSLTGREQYF. In DNA form, the CDR3 reads TGTGCCAGCAGCTTAACAGGGCGGGAGCAGTACTTC.

The CDR3 DNA reads TGCGCCAGCAGCCAAGTGACAGACCCAACTAATGAAAAACTGTTTTTT. Translating it yields CASSQVTDPTNEKLFF. The chain employs TRBV4-3 and TRBJ1-4, with a weak D call TRBD1 (5 bases). The CDR3 is made up of 16 amino acids. V dropped 1 base and J dropped 0 bases, with 9 bases sitting between them. The germline gives CDR1 LGHNA, CDR2 YSLEER.

V and J are TRBV2 and TRBJ1-4; unclear D gene. Trimming pared 7 bases from V and 2 bases from J, leaving 14 bases between. CDR1 is SNHLY, CDR2 FYNNEI, per germline. This CDR3 has 15 amino acids. The CDR3 coding sequence is TGTGCCAGCACCCCGGGAGGCAGTACTAATGAAAAACTGTTTTTT. Its translation: CASTPGGSTNEKLFF. Using reference TRBV2 and TRBJ1-4 for the parts outside the CDR3, the full variable domain is EPEVTQTPSHQVTQMGQEVILRCVPISNHLYFYWYRQILGQKVEFLVSFYNNEISEKSEIFDDQFSVERPDGSNFTLKIRSTKLEDSAMYFCASTPGGSTNEKLFFGSGTQLSVL.

About this clone itself: Other DNA sequences of this sample code for an identical CDR3. The V call is TRBV18, the J call TRBJ2-2, with D uncertain. Germline loops: CDR1 KGHSH, CDR2 LQKENI. V was shortened by 6 bases and J by 7 bases, with 9 bases between the two germline ends. CDR3 length: 12 residues. The CDR3 nucleotides are TGTGCCAGCTCCCCCGCCGGCGGGGAGCTGTTTTTT. It specifies CASSPAGGELFF. The whole variable domain, filled in from reference TRBV18 and TRBJ2-2, reads NAGVMQNPRHLVRRRGQEARLRCSPMKGHSHVYWYRQLPEEGLKFMVYLQKENIIDESGMPKERFSAEFPKEGPSILRIQQVVRGDSAAYFCASSPAGGELFFGEGSRLTVL.

J is TRBJ2-2 and V is TRBV24-1; TRBD1 matches at 8 bases. The V gene end was trimmed by 3 bases and the J gene end by 0 bases; junction bases not matched to a gene: 2. CDR3 length: 16 residues. CDR1 and CDR2 (germline): KGHDR, SFDVKD. CDR3 nucleotides: TGTGCCACCAGTGATGAGACAGGGGCGAACACCGGGGAGCTGTTTTTT. Translation: CATSDETGANTGELFF.

The chain is built from TRBV28 and TRBJ2-2, with a tentative D call TRBD1 (6 bases). V shed 6 bases and J shed 1 base, with 21 bases lying between them. In germline, CDR1 is MDHEN, CDR2 SYDVKM. The CDR3 consists of 18 residues. The CDR3 here is CASSDFLRQDLNTGELFF. CDR3 in DNA: TGTGCCAGCAGCGATTTCCTCCGACAGGACCTGAACACCGGGGAGCTGTTTTTT.

V and J are TRBV9 and TRBJ2-2; 9 bases align to TRBD1. CDR3 length equals 15 residues. The ends lost 5 bases at V and 4 bases at J; junction bases unmatched: 6. CDR1 and CDR2 from the germline V gene are SGDLS and YYNGEE. This CDR3 reads CASSYGTGSTGELFF. For the CDR3, the DNA is TGTGCCAGCAGTTACGGGACAGGGTCCACCGGGGAGCTGTTTTTT.

The gene calls are TRBV4-1 and TRBJ2-5, with D tentatively TRBD1 (6 bases). V was shortened by 1 base and J by 4 bases, with 19 bases between the two germline ends. This CDR3 is built from 17 residues. The germline V gene has CDR1 MGHRA and CDR2 YSYEKL. The CDR3 DNA is TGCGCCAGCAGCCAAGTGAGAACGACAGGTGGGGGAGAGACCCAGTACTTC. It translates to CASSQVRTTGGGETQYF.

The genes are TRBV7-2 and TRBJ2-5, with a tentative D call TRBD1 (5 bases). Germline CDR1 and CDR2: SGHTA and FQGNSA. Trimming removed 1 base at V and 5 bases at J, with 17 bases between. This CDR3 region has 16 residues. CDR3 coding DNA: TGTGCCAGCAGCTTAGAATTGGCACAGGCAAAGGAGACCCAGTACTTC. It encodes CASSLELAQAKETQYF. The whole variable domain, filled in from reference TRBV7-2 and TRBJ2-5, reads GAGVSQSPSNKVTEKGKDVELRCDPISGHTALYWYRQSLGQGLEFLIYFQGNSAPDKSGLPSDRFSAERTGGSVSTLTIQRTQQEDSAVYLCASSLELAQAKETQYFGPGTRLLVL.

The genes are TRBV2 and TRBJ2-1, with TRBD2 matching 11 bases. The CDR3 has 15 residues. V lost 6 bases and J lost 0; bases outside the gene matches: 1. Germline V gene lookup returns CDR1 SNHLY and CDR2 FYNNEI. The CDR3 bases are TGTGCCAGCAGGGGGACTAGCGGCTCCTACAATGAGCAGTTCTTC. This translates into CASRGTSGSYNEQFF.

The gene calls are TRBV7-6 and TRBJ1-6; D is ambiguous. V lost 2 bases, J lost 1 base, and 12 bases lay in between. CDR1 SGHVS and CDR2 FNYEAQ come from the germline V gene. CDR3 length equals 17 residues. The CDR3 DNA sequence: TGTGCCAGCAGCTTAAGGGAGAGGTCGTCCTATAATTCACCCCTCCACTTT. It codes for CASSLRERSSYNSPLHF.

V is TRBV9 and J is TRBJ2-7; no definite D call. The germline CDR1 and CDR2 sequences are SGDLS and YYNGEE. There are 15 residues in the CDR3. The germline V and J ends were trimmed by 2 bases and 3 bases, with 15 bases remaining between them. The chain's CDR3 is CASSVSGSPFYEQYF. The CDR3 DNA reads TGTGCCAGCAGCGTGTCCGGGTCTCCCTTCTACGAGCAGTACTTC.

The chain carries TRBV5-4 and TRBJ2-7, with a weak D call TRBD2 (6 bases). V was cut by 4 bases and J by 9 bases, with 17 bases left in between. The CDR3 loop spans 13 amino acids. The germline V gene has CDR1 SGHNT and CDR2 YYREEE (reference sequence). In DNA, the CDR3 is TGTGCCAGCAGCGGCGGGACGTCTTCCGGGCAGTACTTC. Translation: CASSGGTSSGQYF.

The rearrangement joins TRBV5-6 to TRBJ2-1; TRBD2 matches 10 bases. CDR3 length: 17 residues. The germline V gene encodes CDR1 SGHDT and CDR2 YYEEEE. J gave up 4 bases and V 6 bases, and 13 bases lay outside the gene matches. CDR3 nucleotide sequence: TGTGCCAGCACCTTTCGGCGACCACTAGCGGGGTACAATGAGCAGTTCTTC. Translation: CASTFRRPLAGYNEQFF.